The 27 T cell receptor beta chains listed next were all sequenced from one sample in a study of control samples from healthy donors and cancer patients. Sequencing used immunoSEQ multiplex PCR; TCRdb keeps in-frame clones, though not all of them. The sample includes some 80,000 clones, 70% to 90% seen only once; the top ten take under 2%. Sequenced sample: PBMCs. The origin of the receptors is a woman in her fifties or sixties with head and neck cancer.

The CDR3 here is CASSRGGNQPQHF. The CDR3 DNA reads as TGTGCCAGCAGTCGAGGGGGCAATCAGCCCCAGCATTTT. V and J are TRBV7-6 and TRBJ1-5; the D gene is possibly TRBD1 (5 bases). The CDR3 runs to 13 residues. With 6 bases removed from V and 2 bases from J, the gap between germline ends came to 8 bases. Germline V gives CDR1 SGHVS, CDR2 FNYEAQ.

The genes are TRBV18 and TRBJ1-5, with 8 nucleotides matching TRBD1. The germline CDR1 and CDR2 sequences are KGHSH and LQKENI. The trim removed 9 bases at V and 5 bases at J, leaving 6 bases unmatched. The CDR3 has 13 amino acids. The CDR3 region has the DNA TGTGCCAGTAACCTACAGGGGGATCAGCCCCAGCATTTT. Its translation is CASNLQGDQPQHF.

This chain links TRBV9 with TRBJ1-2; the D gene is possibly TRBD1 (5 bases). The CDR3 length is 14 residues. The germline CDR1 and CDR2 sequences are SGDLS and YYNGEE. The V end lost 2 bases, the J end lost 1 base, and 9 bases lay between the germline ends. Here the CDR3 DNA reads TGTGCCAGCAGCGTGGGACGGATTAACTATGGCTACACCTTC. Its translation is CASSVGRINYGYTF.

V gene TRBV30 combines with J gene TRBJ2-7, with D tentatively TRBD1 (6 bases). CDR3 length: 11 amino acids. The germline V and J ends were trimmed by 3 bases and 5 bases, with 8 bases remaining between them. From germline, CDR1 is GTSNPN and CDR2 SVGIG (reference sequence). The CDR3 coding sequence is TGTGCCTGGAGACAGGGCCACGAGCAGTACTTC. Amino acid sequence: CAWRQGHEQYF.

This chain uses TRBV19 with TRBJ2-7, with TRBD2 matching over 7 bases. The trim removed 6 bases at V and 3 bases at J, leaving 11 bases unmatched. The germline V gene encodes CDR1 LNHDA and CDR2 SQIVND (reference sequence). The CDR3 contains 15 residues. The CDR3 region is CASRTGPSGVYEQYF. CDR3 nucleotides: TGTGCCAGTAGGACGGGGCCTAGCGGCGTCTACGAGCAGTACTTC.

The chain is built from TRBV29-1 and TRBJ2-1; no reliable D call. Germline V lookup: CDR1 SQVTM, CDR2 ANQGSEA. The ends were cut back, 5 bases at V and 1 base at J, with 15 bases in the middle. The CDR3 consists of 15 residues. CDR3 nucleotides: TGCAGCGTTACTTTGACCGGCAGGTCCTACAATGAGCAGTTCTTC. It translates to CSVTLTGRSYNEQFF.

The chain couples TRBV4-3 to TRBJ2-2; 10 bases match TRBD2. The trim removed 4 bases at V and 1 base at J, leaving 3 bases unmatched. This CDR3 comprises 16 residues. Germline CDR1 is LGHNA and CDR2 is YSLEER. The DNA of the CDR3 is TGCGCCAGCAGCCCATGGACTAGCGGGAACACCGGGGAGCTGTTTTTT. Translated, it gives CASSPWTSGNTGELFF.

In its sample, this clone was seen a few times. This chain joins TRBV7-2 and TRBJ1-6; no firm D call. The V end lost 0 bases, the J end lost 9 bases, and 6 bases lay between the germline ends. CDR3 length equals 13 residues. Per the germline V gene, CDR1 is SGHTA and CDR2 is FQGNSA. The CDR3 here is CASSLAAVSPLHF. The CDR3 coding sequence is TGTGCCAGCAGCTTAGCTGCAGTTTCACCCCTCCACTTT.

The rearrangement joins TRBV10-2 to TRBJ2-7; a possible D gene is TRBD2 (5 bases). V lost 2 bases and J lost 1, with 12 bases in between. The germline V gene encodes CDR1 WSHSY and CDR2 SAAADI. CDR3 length: 15 residues. The CDR3 bases are TGCGCCAGCAGTGAGATTCTTAGCGAATCCTACGAGCAGTACTTC. Amino acids: CASSEILSESYEQYF.

The chain links TRBV6-5 to TRBJ1-4; no firm D call. V was pared by 8 bases and J by 4 bases, with 11 bases between. In germline, CDR1 is MNHEY, CDR2 SVGAGI. This CDR3 spans 13 amino acids. The CDR3 reads CASDGEGNEKLFF. The CDR3 DNA is TGTGCCAGCGACGGGGAGGGTAATGAAAAACTGTTTTTT.

This chain's CDR3 is CASSALGLGRQGLGEQYF. In nucleotides, the CDR3 is TGTGCCAGCAGTGCCCTAGGGCTAGGGCGGCAGGGGCTAGGGGAGCAGTACTTC. V and J are TRBV6-1 and TRBJ2-7; perhaps TRBD1 as D (6 bases). The CDR3 has 18 amino acids. The V gene's germline CDR1 is MNHNS and CDR2 SASEGT. V was shortened by 4 bases and J by 7 bases, with 29 bases between the two germline ends.

V and J are TRBV10-3 and TRBJ2-7, with 9 bases fitting TRBD2. The V and J ends lost 5 bases and 0 bases, in that order; junction bases with no gene match: 5. Germline V gene lookup returns CDR1 ENHRY and CDR2 SYGVKD. This CDR3 has 15 amino acids. The CDR3 region has the DNA TGTGCCATCAGTAATTTAGCGGGGGCCTCCTACGAGCAGTACTTC. It codes for CAISNLAGASYEQYF.

The chain employs TRBV4-1 and TRBJ1-1, with D perhaps matching TRBD1 (6 bases). Trimming left V 2 bases short and J 0 bases short, with 28 bases between. Per the germline V gene, CDR1 is MGHRA and CDR2 is YSYEKL. This CDR3 region has 21 residues. CDR3 nucleotide sequence: TGCGCCAGCAGCCAACTTTTTCGCCCAGGCGCCTTCGGACAGATGAACACTGAAGCTTTCTTT. Protein product: CASSQLFRPGAFGQMNTEAFF.

The V gene is TRBV18, the J gene TRBJ1-5; D is unclear. The CDR3 is 14 amino acids. Germline V lookup: CDR1 KGHSH, CDR2 LQKENI. The V and J ends lost 5 bases and 4 bases respectively, with 12 bases between them. CDR3 loop: CASSRADGNQPQHF. DNA of the CDR3: TGTGCCAGCTCAAGGGCGGACGGGAATCAGCCCCAGCATTTT.

This clone is deemed medium-sized. This chain links TRBV28 with TRBJ2-7; D might be TRBD1 or TRBD2, each matching 5 bases. V lost 4 bases, J lost 5 bases, and 15 bases lay in between. The germline CDR1 and CDR2 sequences are MDHEN and SYDVKM. This CDR3 is built from 14 residues. CDR3 sequence reads: CASSWPGRRDEQYF. DNA for the CDR3: TGTGCCAGCAGTTGGCCGGGGCGCCGCGACGAGCAGTACTTC.

This chain links TRBV19 with TRBJ1-6; TRBD1 matches at 9 bases. V lost 3 bases and J lost 13; bases outside the gene matches: 19. The CDR3 extends over 18 amino acids. The V gene's germline CDR1 is LNHDA and CDR2 SQIVND (reference sequence). In nucleotides, the CDR3 is TGTGCCAGTAGTATCACAGGGGGCGCCGATACAAACGGACCCCCCCTCCACTTT. Its translation: CASSITGGADTNGPPLHF.

The V gene is TRBV19, the J gene TRBJ1-1; D not certain. Germline loops: CDR1 LNHDA, CDR2 SQIVND (reference sequence). The CDR3 spans 11 residues. The CDR3 nucleotides read TGTATATCGGTGTTGAACACTGAAGCTTTCTTT. This sequence encodes CISVLNTEAFF.

This sequence joins TRBV2 and TRBJ1-3; D remains unclear. This CDR3 has 13 residues. V lost 7 bases and J lost 2, with 9 bases in between. Per germline, CDR1 SNHLY and CDR2 FYNNEI. The CDR3 sequence: CASKFDAGNTIYF. The CDR3 DNA is TGTGCCAGCAAGTTCGACGCTGGAAACACCATATATTTT.

The gene calls are TRBV15 and TRBJ2-5; TRBD1 or TRBD2 may be the D gene (6 bases each). The V and J ends lost 5 bases and 5 bases respectively, with 18 bases between them. Germline V gene data show CDR1 as LNHNV and CDR2 as YYDKDF (reference sequence). The CDR3 loop spans 15 amino acids. Here the CDR3 DNA reads TGTGCCACCAGCCCTGGGGGGCAACCATGGGAGACCCAGTACTTC. It translates to CATSPGGQPWETQYF.

Only one count was recorded for this clone. The same CDR3 arises from other DNA sequences in this sample as well. The chain links TRBV18 to TRBJ1-5; 11 bases map to TRBD1. Germline trimming cut 2 bases from V and 4 bases from J; bases unmatched to any gene: 1. The germline gives CDR1 KGHSH, CDR2 LQKENI. There are 15 residues in the CDR3. The CDR3 nucleotides are TGTGCCAGCTCACCAGGGACAGGGGGTAATCAGCCCCAGCATTTT. This gives the protein CASSPGTGGNQPQHF.

The chain is built from TRBV28 and TRBJ2-1, with a possible D match to TRBD2 (6 bases). Trimming removed 6 bases from V and 5 bases from J, with 20 bases in between. The germline V gene has CDR1 MDHEN and CDR2 SYDVKM. The CDR3 is 16 residues long. The CDR3 sequence: CASRVSGHTGNNEQFF. The CDR3 nucleotides are TGTGCCAGCAGGGTCAGCGGGCACACTGGGAACAATGAGCAGTTCTTC.

This clone showed up just once. The chain has TRBV30 and TRBJ1-1; D is undetermined. In germline, CDR1 is GTSNPN, CDR2 SVGIG (reference sequence). This CDR3 has 13 residues. Trimming removed 2 bases at V and 1 base at J, with 8 bases between. The chain's CDR3 is CAWSPSPNTEAFF. The CDR3, as DNA: TGTGCCTGGAGTCCCAGTCCGAACACTGAAGCTTTCTTT.

V is TRBV19 and J is TRBJ1-2; D ambiguous. Germline loops: CDR1 LNHDA, CDR2 SQIVND (reference sequence). The CDR3 consists of 14 residues. V shed 4 bases and J shed 0 bases, with 9 bases lying between them. The CDR3 here is CASSTTGANYGYTF. CDR3 coding DNA: TGTGCCAGTAGTACCACCGGGGCTAACTATGGCTACACCTTC.

The genes are TRBV24-1 and TRBJ2-1, with 8 bases matching TRBD2. The CDR3 covers 16 residues. Germline V CDR1 and CDR2: KGHDR, SFDVKD. V lost 2 bases to trimming and J lost 6 bases; unmatched junction nucleotides: 8. The CDR3 loop is CATSDSGTSLGNEQFF. DNA for the CDR3: TGTGCCACCAGTGATTCCGGGACTAGTCTAGGCAATGAGCAGTTCTTC.

This sequence joins TRBV27 and TRBJ2-2; a possible D gene is TRBD2 (6 bases). The CDR3 contains 14 residues. The germline V and J ends were trimmed by 11 bases and 6 bases, with 19 bases remaining between them. Germline V lookup: CDR1 MNHEY, CDR2 SMNVEV (reference sequence). The CDR3 bases are TGTGCCGTTGGGGGGAGGACTAACGCCGGGGAGCTGTTTTTT. The encoded protein is CAVGGRTNAGELFF.

This chain connects TRBV5-4 to TRBJ1-1; D may be TRBD1 (6 bases). Germline assignment: CDR1 SGHNT and CDR2 YYREEE (reference sequence). V lost 4 bases, J lost 0 bases, and 13 bases lay in between. The length of the CDR3 is 15 residues. In nucleotides, the CDR3 is TGTGCCAGCAGCCCGACCGGGGGCTTGAACACTGAAGCTTTCTTT. Protein product: CASSPTGGLNTEAFF.

The chain employs TRBV5-1 and TRBJ2-3; 10 bases fit TRBD1. The CDR3 runs 15 residues. Germline CDR1 is SGHRS and CDR2 is YFSETQ. V dropped 4 bases and J dropped 3; count of bases not matched to a gene: 5. CDR3 protein: CASSRDRGGTDTQYF. For the CDR3, the DNA is TGCGCCAGCAGCAGGGACAGGGGTGGGACAGATACGCAGTATTTT.